The present entry profiles one T cell receptor (beta chain) with its context. This sample is drawn from a study of blood T cell repertoires in COVID-19. On the study more broadly: Acute and convalescent COVID-19 samples came from the United States, Italy and Spain. T cells, B-cell-depleted T cells, or PBMCs provided the cDNA or gDNA that served as material.

There are 13 residues in the CDR3. CDR1 and CDR2 (germline): MNHNS, SASEGT. V was cut by 2 bases and J by 6 bases, with 10 bases left in between. Authors' methods: The assay estimated nucleated cells by amplifying reference gene primers. Produced via immunoSEQ multiplex PCR; TCRdb's table is partial and in-frame only. The V and J calls and clone size are taken from that table; D and trimming were inferred from the DNA. The data hold 110,000 or so clones, with approximately 90% observed a single time. The sequencing sample was made of peripheral blood. V is TRBV6-1 and J is TRBJ1-1; D uncertain. The receptor's source is a human donor with acute or convalescent COVID-19. The donor label of this sample is uncertain. CDR3 nucleotide sequence: TGTGCCAGCAGTGAACCAGGTAGTGCTGAAGCTTTCTTT. The encoded protein is CASSEPGSAEAFF.